One sample yielded the 2 T cell receptor beta chains listed below, sequenced in a study of OX40 agonist ivuxolimab in advanced cancers. Profiled with immunoSEQ multiplex PCR; TCRdb holds only in-frame clones, not every one. Of approximately 40,000 clones detected, just under 90% appear once; the ten largest clones hold 5.5% to 7.5%. The sequenced sample was CD4+ or CD8+ T cells sorted from blood, obtained in a trial of the OX40 agonist ivuxolimab. The receptors originated from an adult with an advanced solid tumor such as melanoma, head and neck, liver or kidney cancer.

The chain joins TRBV5-1 to TRBJ1-6; possibly TRBD1 for D (5 bases). The CDR3 extends over 14 amino acids. Trimming pared 3 bases from V and 10 bases from J, leaving 14 bases between. Germline CDR1 and CDR2: SGHRS and YFSETQ. CDR3 sequence (DNA): TGCGCCAGCAGCTCGGACACCTCCGGGTCACCCCTCCACTTT. Amino acids: CASSSDTSGSPLHF.

This clone was observed a single time. The chain employs TRBV5-4 and TRBJ1-4; no clear D. The CDR3 runs 14 residues. Trimming pared 4 bases from V and 0 bases from J, leaving 7 bases between. The germline V gene encodes CDR1 SGHNT and CDR2 YYREEE (reference sequence). This CDR3 is CASSAAATNEKLFF. CDR3 bases: TGTGCCAGCAGCGCAGCTGCAACTAATGAAAAACTGTTTTTT. The full variable domain, completed using reference TRBV5-4 and TRBJ1-4, is ETGVTQSPTHLIKTRGQQVTLRCSSQSGHNTVSWYQQALGQGPQFIFQYYREEENGRGNFPPRFSGLQFPNYSSELNVNALELDDSALYLCASSAAATNEKLFFGSGTQLSVL.